This entry describes one T cell receptor (beta chain). Its antigen is still unknown. Cells sorted as Tregs were CD4+, CD25+ and CD127-/low. Study conclusions and caveats: Whole repertoires were not studied in the larger cohort, only one V-J beta rearrangement.

Full-length variable regions came from constant-region reverse primers plus semi-nested Nested Universal Primer A PCR. TCRdb reanalysed the 5' RACE reads using MiXCR and keeps one entry per CDR3 protein. Of tens of thousands of distinct CDR3 sequences in the sample, more than 25% were seen once. This CDR3 is 13 amino acids long. Germline CDR1 and CDR2: KGHSH and LQKENI. Trimming removed 3 bases at V and 7 bases at J, with 12 bases between. The sample comprised tumor-infiltrating Tregs sorted from the breast tumor. V is TRBV18 and J is TRBJ1-1, with D uncertain. The sequence came from a female donor with breast cancer. Written as DNA, the CDR3 is TGTGCCAGCTCACCCACTACCACGGGTGAAGCTTTCTTT. As protein: CASSPTTTGEAFF.